The sequence of this T cell receptor (beta chain) was determined in a study of radiation and T cells in renal cell carcinoma. Overall study findings and caveats: From baseline, blood top tumor clonotypes peaked at 2 weeks post-radiation.

Noted time point: blood 2 weeks post-SBRT. The treatment is: 15 Gy SBRT to primary tumor, nephrectomy 4 weeks later. In regard to this clone: Its specificity is not known.

TCRdb keeps only in-frame clones here, not all; method: immunoSEQ multiplex PCR. Here the sample spans roughly 49,000 clones, more than 80% being singletons. Germline lookup yields CDR1 SGHRS and CDR2 YFSETQ. The CDR3 sequence is 15 residues long. V lost 7 bases to trimming and J lost 6 bases, with 19 bases between them. V usage is TRBV5-1 and J usage is TRBJ2-2; possibly TRBD1 or TRBD2 for D (5 bases each). This sequence was found in a woman in her sixties or seventies with renal cell carcinoma. Sample: blood, taken from a patient whose treatment included radiotherapy and nephrectomy. Here the CDR3 reads CASLRDPHLPGELFF. CDR3 coding DNA: TGCGCCAGCCTCCGGGACCCTCATCTCCCCGGGGAGCTGTTTTTT.